The 24 T cell receptor beta chains in this list originate from one sample, sequenced in a study of blood T cell repertoires in COVID-19. Sequencing was performed with immunoSEQ multiplex PCR; in TCRdb, only in-frame clones are kept and a portion is missing. The sample has about 170,000 clones, about four fifths seen once. The sample consisted of peripheral blood. Receptors originate from a woman of 80 years or more with acute or convalescent COVID-19.

This clone has just one count. This chain uses TRBV27 with TRBJ1-6; 9 bases fit TRBD1. From germline, CDR1 is MNHEY and CDR2 SMNVEV (reference sequence). Trimming took 6 bases from V and 7 from J; bases not matched to a gene: 7. The CDR3 is 15 residues long. The CDR3 sequence is CASSGTGIGNSPLHF. CDR3 DNA: TGTGCCAGCAGCGGGACAGGGATTGGGAATTCACCCCTCCACTTT.

The chain couples TRBV6-5 to TRBJ2-3; 7 nucleotides line up with TRBD2. This CDR3 has 15 residues. Germline trimming cut 5 bases from V and 4 bases from J; bases unmatched to any gene: 9. Germline values: CDR1 MNHEY, CDR2 SVGAGI. CDR3 protein: CASSPLREPPDTQYF. The CDR3 region has the DNA TGTGCCAGCAGTCCCTTGCGGGAGCCGCCAGATACGCAGTATTTT.

The chain recombines TRBV5-4 with TRBJ2-2; 7 bases match TRBD2. CDR3 length: 15 residues. Trimming removed 4 bases from V and 5 bases from J; junction bases left unmatched: 8. CDR1 SGHNT and CDR2 YYREEE come from the germline V gene (reference sequence). The CDR3 loop reads CASSLGGGRTGELFF. As DNA, the CDR3 is TGTGCCAGCAGCCTTGGCGGGGGACGGACCGGGGAGCTGTTTTTT.

The genes are TRBV29-1 and TRBJ1-2; 7 bases are a match to TRBD1. The CDR3 has 13 amino acids. V shed 2 bases and J 4 bases; nucleotides not matched to a gene: 4. Germline V gene data show CDR1 as SQVTM and CDR2 as ANQGSEA. CDR3 DNA: TGCAGCGTTGAAACGGGACAGATCTATGGCTACACCTTC. The encoded protein is CSVETGQIYGYTF. The full variable domain, rest sourced from reference TRBV29-1 and TRBJ1-2, is SAVISQKPSRDICQRGTSLTIQCQVDSQVTMMFWYRQQPGQSLTLIATANQGSEATYESGFVIDKFPISRPNLTFSTLTVSNMSPEDSSIYLCSVETGQIYGYTFGSGTRLTVV.

The genes are TRBV5-6 and TRBJ2-7; 8 bases agree with TRBD2. Trimming at V came to 0 bases and at J to 0 bases, leaving 2 bases not matched to a gene. The CDR3 has 15 residues. The germline CDR1 and CDR2 sequences are SGHDT and YYEEEE. The CDR3 loop is CASSLGGGHSYEQYF. Written as DNA, the CDR3 is TGTGCCAGCAGCTTGGGCGGGGGGCACTCCTACGAGCAGTACTTC.

The chain combines TRBV4-2 with TRBJ2-7, with 12 bases lining up with TRBD1. The CDR3 is made up of 15 amino acids. In germline, CDR1 is LGHNA, CDR2 YNFKEQ. With 5 bases clipped from V and 2 bases from J, the junction kept 4 bases outside the gene matches. CDR3 coding DNA: TGTGCCAGCAGCGAACGGGACAGGGGGCCCTACGAGCAGTACTTC. Translating gives CASSERDRGPYEQYF.

The J gene is TRBJ2-2, the V gene TRBV30; a weak D match, TRBD2 (5 bases). CDR1 and CDR2 (germline): GTSNPN, SVGIG (reference sequence). The ends were cut back, 2 bases at V and 6 bases at J, with 13 bases in the middle. This CDR3 comprises 14 residues. The CDR3 DNA sequence: TGTGCCTGGAGTTCTCTAGCATTCGCCGGGGAGCTGTTTTTT. Translating it yields CAWSSLAFAGELFF. The full variable domain, in which reference TRBV30 and TRBJ2-2 provide the parts outside the CDR3, is SQTIHQWPATLVQPVGSPLSLECTVEGTSNPNLYWYRQAAGRGLQLLFYSVGIGQISSEVPQNLSASRPQDRQFILSSKKLLLSDSGFYLCAWSSLAFAGELFFGEGSRLTVL.

V and J are TRBV7-9 and TRBJ1-1, with D possibly TRBD1 on 5 matching bases. CDR1 and CDR2 from the germline V gene are SEHNR and FQNEAQ (reference sequence). The CDR3 has 13 residues. V was pared by 1 base and J by 9 bases, with 12 bases between. This CDR3 is CASSLVGQGKAFF. The CDR3 DNA follows: TGTGCCAGCAGCTTAGTTGGTCAGGGTAAAGCTTTCTTT.

This rearrangement joins TRBV3-1 (or the pseudogene TRBV3-2) to TRBJ1-2, with a possible D match to TRBD1 (6 bases). The CDR3 has 15 amino acids. CDR1 LGHDT and CDR2 YNNKEL come from the germline V gene (reference sequence). Trimming took 4 bases from V and 8 from J, leaving 20 bases between them. The CDR3 is CASSLGDGAQGGYTF. The CDR3 DNA sequence: TGTGCCAGCAGCCTCGGGGACGGAGCTCAGGGGGGCTACACCTTC.

This clone was seen a single time. The chain recombines TRBV11-2 with TRBJ2-7; 10 bases are a match to TRBD1. V lost 5 bases and J lost 4; bases outside the gene matches: 8. CDR3 size: 15 residues. Germline values: CDR1 SGHAT, CDR2 FQNNGV. CDR3 amino acids: CASSNRDRGAYEQYF. The CDR3 DNA sequence: TGTGCCAGCAGCAACCGGGACAGGGGTGCGTACGAGCAGTACTTC.

V usage is TRBV2 and J usage is TRBJ2-7; 7 nucleotides match TRBD1. Trimming cost V 6 bases and J 3 bases; bases outside gene matches: 11. The germline V gene encodes CDR1 SNHLY and CDR2 FYNNEI. The CDR3 spans 15 residues. This CDR3 is CASSEQGMRNYEQYF. In nucleotides, the CDR3 is TGTGCCAGCAGCGAACAGGGGATGCGAAACTACGAGCAGTACTTC.

The chain employs TRBV3-1 (or the pseudogene TRBV3-2) and TRBJ2-3, with TRBD2 identical over 10 bases. V lost 0 bases to trimming and J lost 4 bases; unmatched junction nucleotides: 10. Germline V gene data show CDR1 as LGHDT and CDR2 as YNNKEL (reference sequence). This CDR3 region has 18 residues. DNA for the CDR3: TGTGCCAGCAGCCAAGATAACCTAGCGGGAGTACTCTCAGATACGCAGTATTTT. It translates to CASSQDNLAGVLSDTQYF.

The chain recombines TRBV5-4 with TRBJ2-1, with D possibly matching TRBD2 (6 bases). Trimming stripped 0 bases from V and 6 bases from J, with 16 bases between. CDR3 length: 16 amino acids. The germline V gene has CDR1 SGHNT and CDR2 YYREEE (reference sequence). The CDR3 coding sequence is TGTGCCAGCAGCTTGGCGGGTGCGGGGTGGGGCAATGAGCAGTTCTTC. Its protein is CASSLAGAGWGNEQFF.

The rearrangement links TRBV5-1 to TRBJ2-2, with 7 bases that match TRBD1. With 0 bases clipped from V and 0 bases from J, the junction kept 5 bases outside the gene matches. The V gene's germline CDR1 is SGHRS and CDR2 YFSETQ. This CDR3 has 17 amino acids. CDR3 region: CASSLDFGTANTGELFF. In DNA, the CDR3 is TGCGCCAGCAGCTTGGATTTCGGGACAGCGAACACCGGGGAGCTGTTTTTT.

The chain couples TRBV30 to TRBJ1-6; D is unclear. This CDR3 has 13 amino acids. V gave up 3 bases and J gave up 7 bases, with 10 bases separating them. Germline CDR1 GTSNPN, CDR2 SVGIG (reference sequence). The CDR3, as DNA: TGTGCCTGGAGGGACTGGGCAAATTCACCCCTCCACTTT. This sequence encodes CAWRDWANSPLHF.

V usage is TRBV5-6 and J usage is TRBJ2-1; 7 bases agree with TRBD1. With V trimmed by 5 bases and J by 9 bases, 11 bases remained unmatched. CDR1 is SGHDT and CDR2 is YYEEEE in the germline V gene. The CDR3 extends over 14 amino acids. The CDR3 loop reads CASSPGQRKVEQFF. CDR3 nucleotides: TGTGCCAGCAGTCCGGGACAGCGAAAGGTTGAGCAGTTCTTC.

This chain joins TRBV29-1 and TRBJ1-2; 7 positions match TRBD1. Unmatched junction bases numbered 9, after V lost 5 bases and J lost 3 bases. CDR1 and CDR2 from the germline V gene are SQVTM and ANQGSEA. The length of the CDR3 is 14 residues. The CDR3 bases are TGCAGCGTTCGTACAGGGGACAGAGACTATGGCTACACCTTC. Protein sequence: CSVRTGDRDYGYTF.

This clone was seen only a few times. This chain connects TRBV10-3 to TRBJ1-4; 7 positions agree with TRBD1. Germline V gives CDR1 ENHRY, CDR2 SYGVKD. The junction had 8 bases not matched to a gene; V was cut back by 6 bases and J by 4 bases. The CDR3 runs to 15 residues. As DNA, the CDR3 is TGTGCCATCAGCGAAAAACAGGGGATTAATGAAAAACTGTTTTTT. Its protein is CAISEKQGINEKLFF.

The chain has TRBV5-5 and TRBJ2-5; perhaps TRBD1 as D (6 bases). The CDR3 runs 13 residues. Germline V gives CDR1 SGHKS, CDR2 YYEKEE (reference sequence). The V end was cut by 1 base, the J end by 5 bases, with 9 bases between. This CDR3 reads CASSLQGLETQYF. The CDR3 nucleotides read TGTGCCAGCAGCTTGCAGGGGCTGGAGACCCAGTACTTC.

This clone has only a few counts. The V gene is TRBV19, the J gene TRBJ1-5; 8 nucleotides line up with TRBD1. The V gene's germline CDR1 is LNHDA and CDR2 SQIVND (reference sequence). V lost 7 bases, J lost 4 bases, and 6 bases stayed unmatched. The length of the CDR3 is 14 residues. The CDR3 region is CASMGTGGNQPQHF. The CDR3 nucleotides read TGTGCCAGTATGGGGACAGGTGGTAATCAGCCCCAGCATTTT. The full variable domain, with the rest looked up from reference TRBV19 and TRBJ1-5, is DGGITQSPKYLFRKEGQNVTLSCEQNLNHDAMYWYRQDPGQGLRLIYYSQIVNDFQKGDIAEGYSVSREKKESFPLTVTSAQKNPTAFYLCASMGTGGNQPQHFGDGTRLSIL.

The chain carries TRBV6-4 and TRBJ2-7; no clear D. The ends were cut back, 6 bases at V and 0 bases at J, with 9 bases in the middle. This CDR3 region has 13 residues. CDR1 MRHNA and CDR2 SNTAGT come from the germline V gene. The CDR3 sequence: CASRRPYSYEQYF. As DNA, the CDR3 is TGTGCCAGCAGGAGGCCGTACTCCTACGAGCAGTACTTC.

This clone was seen repeatedly, ten times or more. The chain links TRBV19 to TRBJ1-5, with 11 bases that match TRBD1. Trimming took 5 bases from V and 6 from J; bases not matched to a gene: 9. The CDR3 totals 16 residues. In germline, CDR1 is LNHDA, CDR2 SQIVND (reference sequence). The CDR3 region has the DNA TGTGCCAGTAGTTTACCATCGGGACAGGGGGGTCAGCCCCAGCATTTT. Its translation is CASSLPSGQGGQPQHF.

This clone has more than one count but fewer than ten. This sequence joins TRBV11-3 and TRBJ2-1; D might be TRBD2 (6 bases). The CDR3 totals 15 residues. Germline V CDR1 and CDR2: SGHNT, YENEEA. Trimming shortened V by 3 bases and J by 0 bases, and 9 bases separated the two germline ends. The CDR3 loop reads CASSFGGDSYNEQFF. For the CDR3, the DNA is TGTGCCAGCAGCTTTGGCGGGGACTCCTACAATGAGCAGTTCTTC.

This clone was seen a handful of times. This chain links TRBV6-1 with TRBJ2-2; 11 bases are a match to TRBD1. The germline gives CDR1 MNHNS, CDR2 SASEGT. Unmatched junction bases numbered 7, after V lost 4 bases and J lost 6 bases. The CDR3 runs to 16 residues. CDR3 region: CASSVVSGQGAGELFF. CDR3 DNA: TGTGCCAGCAGTGTTGTTTCGGGACAGGGGGCCGGGGAGCTGTTTTTT.